This T cell receptor (beta chain) was sequenced for a study of blood T cell repertoires in COVID-19. The method was immunoSEQ multiplex PCR; TCRdb's version includes in-frame clones alone and lacks a portion of them. The table lists some 150,000 clones, approximately 87% of them singletons. CDR3 length: 17 residues. CDR1 is SGHVS and CDR2 is FQNEAQ in the germline V gene. Losses at the gene ends were 0 bases for V and 4 bases for J; bases not matched to a gene: 9. The source material was peripheral blood. The chain recombines TRBV7-8 with TRBJ2-5; 9 nucleotides align to TRBD1. This TCR derives from a man aged 45-65 years who had recovered from COVID-19. CDR3 sequence: CASSLADRGSGGETQYF. In nucleotides, the CDR3 is TGTGCCAGCAGCTTAGCGGACAGGGGCTCTGGCGGAGAGACCCAGTACTTC.